This TCR beta chain was profiled in a study of memory CD4+ T cells and cytomegalovirus serostatus. Study-level findings and limits: Each of roughly 65 CMV-associated TCRbeta sequences occurred in one to five individuals.

The sort gate was single viable CD3+CD4+CD8-CD45RO+ cells for memory CD4+ T cells. Donors' CMV status reflects serum IgG against pp150, pp28, p38, p52. CD4+ T cells were isolated by positive magnetic selection. The CDR3 consists of 14 residues. V lost 2 bases to trimming and J lost 5 bases, with 13 bases between them. The germline CDR1 and CDR2 sequences are MDHEN and SYDVKM. In regard to this clone: The antigen is undetermined.

This table comes from immunoSEQ multiplex PCR, and its TCRdb copy is limited to in-frame clones, with some not included. Of about 50,000 clones in the sample, around 78% were seen once. The V and J genes are TRBV28 and TRBJ2-7; D may be TRBD1 (6 bases). The sample taken for sequencing was memory CD4+ T cells from blood. The origin of this receptor is an adult in good health and CMV-seronegative. In DNA form, the CDR3 reads TGTGCCAGCAGTTTACCCCAGGGGATGGACGAGCAGTACTTC. Translation: CASSLPQGMDEQYF. Together with reference TRBV28 and TRBJ2-7, the CDR3 gives the full variable domain: DVKVTQSSRYLVKRTGEKVFLECVQDMDHENMFWYRQDPGLGLRLIYFSYDVKMKEKGDIPEGYSVSREKKERFSLILESASTNQTSMYLCASSLPQGMDEQYFGPGTRLTVT.